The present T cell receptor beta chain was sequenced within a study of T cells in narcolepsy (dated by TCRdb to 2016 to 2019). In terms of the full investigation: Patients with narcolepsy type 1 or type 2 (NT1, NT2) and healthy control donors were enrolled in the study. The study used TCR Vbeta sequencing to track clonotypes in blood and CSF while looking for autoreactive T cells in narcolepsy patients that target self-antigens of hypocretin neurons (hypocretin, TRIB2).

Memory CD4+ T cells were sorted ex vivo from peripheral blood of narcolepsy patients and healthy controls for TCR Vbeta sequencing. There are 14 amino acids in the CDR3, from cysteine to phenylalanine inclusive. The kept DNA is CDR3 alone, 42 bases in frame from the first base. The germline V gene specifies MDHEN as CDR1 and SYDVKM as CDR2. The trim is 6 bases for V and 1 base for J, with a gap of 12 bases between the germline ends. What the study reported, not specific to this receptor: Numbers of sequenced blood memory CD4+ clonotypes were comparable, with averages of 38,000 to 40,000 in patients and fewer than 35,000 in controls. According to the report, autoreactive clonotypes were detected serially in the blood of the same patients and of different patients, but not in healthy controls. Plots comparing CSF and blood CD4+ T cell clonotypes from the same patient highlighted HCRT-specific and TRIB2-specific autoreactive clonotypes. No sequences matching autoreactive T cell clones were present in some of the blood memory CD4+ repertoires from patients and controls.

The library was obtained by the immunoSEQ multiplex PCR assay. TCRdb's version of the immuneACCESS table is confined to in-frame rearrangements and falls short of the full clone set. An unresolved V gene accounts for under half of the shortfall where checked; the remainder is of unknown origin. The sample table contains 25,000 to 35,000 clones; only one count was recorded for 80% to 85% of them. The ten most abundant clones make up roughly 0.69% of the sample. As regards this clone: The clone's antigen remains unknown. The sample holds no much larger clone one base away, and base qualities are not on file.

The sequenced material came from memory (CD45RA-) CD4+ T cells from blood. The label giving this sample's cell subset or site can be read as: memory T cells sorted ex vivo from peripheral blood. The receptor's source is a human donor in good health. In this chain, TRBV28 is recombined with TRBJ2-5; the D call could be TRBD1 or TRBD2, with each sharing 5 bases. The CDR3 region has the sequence CASSTGPRQETQYF. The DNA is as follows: TGTGCCAGCAGCACGGGACCGCGCCAAGAGACCCAGTACTTC.